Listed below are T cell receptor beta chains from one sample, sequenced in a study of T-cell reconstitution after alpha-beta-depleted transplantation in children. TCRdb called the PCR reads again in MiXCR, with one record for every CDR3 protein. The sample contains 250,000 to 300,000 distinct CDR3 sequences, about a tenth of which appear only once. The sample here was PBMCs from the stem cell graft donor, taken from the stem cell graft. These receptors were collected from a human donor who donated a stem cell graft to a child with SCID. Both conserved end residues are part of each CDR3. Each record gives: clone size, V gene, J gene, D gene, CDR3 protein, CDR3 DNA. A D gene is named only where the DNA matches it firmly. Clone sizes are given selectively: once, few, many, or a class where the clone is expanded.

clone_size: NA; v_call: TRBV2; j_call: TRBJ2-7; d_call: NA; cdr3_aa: CVSSEDTGNEQYF; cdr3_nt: TGTGTCAGCAGTGAAGACACAGGGAACGAGCAGTACTTC
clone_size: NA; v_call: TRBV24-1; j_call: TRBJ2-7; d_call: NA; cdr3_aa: CATTPDHGQSYEQYF; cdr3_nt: TGTGCCACCACACCCGACCACGGACAGAGCTACGAGCAGTACTTC
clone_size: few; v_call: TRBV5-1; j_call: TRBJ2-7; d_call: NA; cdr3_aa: CASSFISDRGEQYF; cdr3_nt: TGCGCCAGCAGCTTTATTTCTGACAGAGGCGAGCAGTACTTC
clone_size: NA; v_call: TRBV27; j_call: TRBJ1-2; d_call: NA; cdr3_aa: CASWGAVGGYTF; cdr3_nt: TGTGCCAGCTGGGGGGCCGTGGGGGGCTACACCTTC
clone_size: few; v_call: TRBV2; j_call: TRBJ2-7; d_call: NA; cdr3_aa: CASLEAIKRYF; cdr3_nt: TGTGCCAGCCTTGAGGCTATAAAAAGGTACTTC
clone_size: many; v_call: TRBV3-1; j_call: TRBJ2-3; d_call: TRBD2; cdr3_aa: CASSQRGGASTDTQYF; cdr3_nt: TGTGCCAGCAGTCAACGCGGGGGAGCTAGCACAGATACGCAGTATTTT
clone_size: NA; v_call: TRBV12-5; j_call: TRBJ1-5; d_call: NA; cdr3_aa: CASGFEYSNQPQHF; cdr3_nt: TGTGCTAGTGGTTTTGAGTATAGCAATCAGCCCCAGCATTTT
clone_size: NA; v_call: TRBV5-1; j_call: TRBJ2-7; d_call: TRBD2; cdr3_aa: CASSLRTSGGSYEQYF; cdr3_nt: TGCGCCAGCAGCTTGCGGACTAGCGGGGGATCCTACGAGCAGTACTTC
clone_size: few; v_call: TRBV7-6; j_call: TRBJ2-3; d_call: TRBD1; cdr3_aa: CASSLNRGNTDTQYF; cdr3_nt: TGTGCCAGCAGCTTGAACAGGGGAAACACAGATACGCAGTATTTT
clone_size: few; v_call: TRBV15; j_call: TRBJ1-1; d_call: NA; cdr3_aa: CATSRDLRAFF; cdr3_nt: TGTGCCACCAGCAGAGATCTTAGAGCTTTCTTT
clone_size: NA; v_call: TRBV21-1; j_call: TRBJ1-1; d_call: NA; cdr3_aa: CASSDDRGPPMNTEAFF; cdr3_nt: TGTGCCAGCAGCGACGACAGGGGACCACCCATGAACACTGAAGCTTTCTTT
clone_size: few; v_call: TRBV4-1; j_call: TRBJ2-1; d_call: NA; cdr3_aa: CASSPEGDSSYNEQFF; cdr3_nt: TGCGCCAGCAGCCCGGAAGGTGATAGCTCCTACAATGAGCAGTTCTTC
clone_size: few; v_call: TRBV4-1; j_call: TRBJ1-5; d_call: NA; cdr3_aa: CASSQDLGSTGNQPQHF; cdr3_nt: TGCGCCAGCAGCCAGGATCTAGGCAGTACGGGCAATCAGCCCCAGCATTTT
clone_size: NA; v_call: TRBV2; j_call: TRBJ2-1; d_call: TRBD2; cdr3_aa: CASRRGGLAGVYNEQFF; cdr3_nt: TGTGCCAGCAGGAGAGGAGGACTAGCGGGGGTCTACAATGAGCAGTTCTTC
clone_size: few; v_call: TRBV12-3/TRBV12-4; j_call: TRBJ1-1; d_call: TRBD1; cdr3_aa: CASSLEGTGRTEAFF; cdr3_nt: TGTGCCAGCAGTTTAGAAGGGACAGGGAGAACTGAAGCTTTCTTT
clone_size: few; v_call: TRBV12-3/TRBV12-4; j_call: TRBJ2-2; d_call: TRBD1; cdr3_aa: CASSAQGIAGELFF; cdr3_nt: TGTGCCAGCAGTGCACAGGGGATTGCCGGGGAGCTGTTTTTT
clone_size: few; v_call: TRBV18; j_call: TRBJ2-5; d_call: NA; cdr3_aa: CASSPPLAAQYF; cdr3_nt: TGTGCCAGCTCACCACCGTTAGCGGCCCAGTACTTC
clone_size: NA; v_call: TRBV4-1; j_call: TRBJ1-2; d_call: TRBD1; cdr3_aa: CASSQDVQGTGYDGYTF; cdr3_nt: TGCGCCAGCAGCCAAGATGTCCAAGGGACAGGGTATGATGGCTACACCTTC
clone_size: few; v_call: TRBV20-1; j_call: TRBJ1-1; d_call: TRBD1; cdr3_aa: CSARPPDDRVLFAFF; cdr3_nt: TGCAGTGCTAGACCGCCCGACGACAGGGTTTTGTTTGCTTTCTTT
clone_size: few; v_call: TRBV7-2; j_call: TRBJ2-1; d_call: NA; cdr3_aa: CASSLAGALGEQFF; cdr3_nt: TGTGCCAGCAGCTTGGCAGGGGCTTTAGGTGAGCAGTTCTTC
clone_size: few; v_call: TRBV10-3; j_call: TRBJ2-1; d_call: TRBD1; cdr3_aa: CAISESPGQGDNEQFF; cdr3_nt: TGTGCCATCAGTGAGTCGCCGGGACAGGGGGACAATGAGCAGTTCTTC
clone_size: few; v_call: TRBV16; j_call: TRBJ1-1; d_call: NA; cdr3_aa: CASSQGSGGMAFF; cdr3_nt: TGTGCCAGCAGCCAGGGGTCTGGGGGTATGGCTTTCTTT
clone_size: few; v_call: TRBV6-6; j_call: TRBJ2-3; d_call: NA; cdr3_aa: CASNETGIDTQYF; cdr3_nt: TGTGCCAGCAACGAAACAGGGATCGATACGCAGTATTTT
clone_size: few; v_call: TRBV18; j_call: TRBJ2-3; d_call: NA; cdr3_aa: CASSPGRHLSTDTQYF; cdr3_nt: TGTGCCAGCTCACCCGGCAGACATCTTAGCACAGATACGCAGTATTTT
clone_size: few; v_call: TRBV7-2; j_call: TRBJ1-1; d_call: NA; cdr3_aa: CASSPRTAMNTEAFF; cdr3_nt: TGTGCCAGCAGCCCGAGGACAGCTATGAACACTGAAGCTTTCTTT
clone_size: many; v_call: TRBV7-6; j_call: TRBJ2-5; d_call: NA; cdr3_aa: CASSLDPAAGGTQYF; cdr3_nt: TGTGCCAGCAGCTTAGATCCAGCCGCTGGTGGGACCCAGTACTTC
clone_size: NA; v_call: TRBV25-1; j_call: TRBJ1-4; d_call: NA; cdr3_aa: CASSRGQNAPGEKLFF; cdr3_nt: TGTGCCAGCAGCCGTGGACAGAACGCCCCTGGTGAAAAACTGTTTTTT
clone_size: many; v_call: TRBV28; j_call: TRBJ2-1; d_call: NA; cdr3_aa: CASSYVFTQQFF; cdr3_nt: TGTGCCAGCAGTTATGTCTTTACTCAACAGTTCTTC
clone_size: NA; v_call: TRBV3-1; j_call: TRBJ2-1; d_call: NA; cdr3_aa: CASGGASYNEQLF; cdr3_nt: TGTGCCAGCGGGGGGGCCTCCTACAATGAGCAGTTATTC
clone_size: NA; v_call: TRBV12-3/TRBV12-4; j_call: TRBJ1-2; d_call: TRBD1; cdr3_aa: CASSPGDRGGYGYTF; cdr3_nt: TGTGCCAGCAGTCCGGGGGACAGGGGAGGCTATGGCTACACCTTC
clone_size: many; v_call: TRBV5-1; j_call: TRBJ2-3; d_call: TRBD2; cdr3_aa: CASSFKAGPDTQYF; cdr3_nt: TGCGCCAGCAGCTTTAAAGCGGGGCCAGATACGCAGTATTTT
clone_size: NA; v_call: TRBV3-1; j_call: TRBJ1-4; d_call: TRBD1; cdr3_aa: CASNNRGREEKLFF; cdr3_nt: TGTGCCAGCAACAACAGGGGGCGAGAGGAAAAACTGTTTTTT
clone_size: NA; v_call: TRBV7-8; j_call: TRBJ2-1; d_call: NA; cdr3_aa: CASSFDSRPYNEQFF; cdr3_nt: TGTGCCAGCAGCTTCGACAGCCGGCCCTACAATGAGCAGTTCTTC
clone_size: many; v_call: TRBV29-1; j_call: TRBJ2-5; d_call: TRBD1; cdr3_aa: CSVETGVETQYF; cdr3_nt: TGCAGCGTTGAGACAGGGGTGGAGACCCAGTACTTC
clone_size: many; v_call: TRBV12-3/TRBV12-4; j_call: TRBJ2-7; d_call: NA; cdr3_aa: CASTPCDNVRSYEQYF; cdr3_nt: TGTGCCAGCACCCCATGTGATAACGTAAGATCCTACGAGCAGTACTTC
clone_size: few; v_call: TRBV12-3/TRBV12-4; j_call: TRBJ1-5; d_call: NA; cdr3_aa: CASSLEQMLGDSNQPQHF; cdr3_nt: TGTGCCAGCAGTTTAGAACAGATGCTGGGGGATAGCAATCAGCCCCAGCATTTT
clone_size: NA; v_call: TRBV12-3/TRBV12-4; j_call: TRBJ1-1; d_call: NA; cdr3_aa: CANSAMNTEAFF; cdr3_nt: TGTGCCAACAGCGCGATGAACACTGAAGCTTTCTTT
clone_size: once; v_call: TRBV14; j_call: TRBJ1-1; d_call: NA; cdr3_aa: CASGDYSNTEAFF; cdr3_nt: TGTGCCAGCGGGGACTATTCTAACACTGAAGCTTTCTTT
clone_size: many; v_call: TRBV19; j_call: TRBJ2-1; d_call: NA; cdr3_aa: CASSRGSYNEQFF; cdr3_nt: TGTGCCAGTAGTCGGGGGTCCTACAATGAGCAGTTCTTC
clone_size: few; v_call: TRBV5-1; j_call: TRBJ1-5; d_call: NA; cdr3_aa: CASMTFQPQHF; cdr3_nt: TGCGCCAGCATGACGTTTCAGCCCCAGCATTTT
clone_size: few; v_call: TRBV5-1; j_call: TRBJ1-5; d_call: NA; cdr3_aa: CASSLERNQPQHF; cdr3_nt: TGCGCCAGCAGCTTGGAACGGAATCAGCCCCAGCATTTT